The 10 T cell receptor beta chains given below trace back to one sample, sequenced in a study of T cells in localized non-small cell lung cancer. TCRdb's table, derived via immunoSEQ multiplex PCR, lists solely in-frame clones and lacks some. Here the sample spans approximately 72,000 clones, roughly 81% being singletons. The sample was peripheral blood, taken before any cancer treatment. The receptors were sampled from a female donor of 60 years or more with stage I lung adenocarcinoma.

The chain couples TRBV7-8 to TRBJ2-2; D is unresolved. This CDR3 region has 15 residues. The V gene lost 5 bases and the J gene lost 2 bases, with 12 bases spanning the gap. Germline CDR1 reads SGHVS; CDR2 reads FQNEAQ. DNA for the CDR3: TGTGCCAGCAGCGGAGTGGCTTCCAACACCGGGGAGCTGTTTTTT. This gives the protein CASSGVASNTGELFF.

Only one count was recorded for this clone. The rearrangement links TRBV27 to TRBJ2-2, with a tentative D call TRBD1 (6 bases). CDR3 length: 14 residues. Between the trimmed V and J ends, which lost 6 bases and 17 bases, there was a span of 25 bases. The germline gives CDR1 MNHEY, CDR2 SMNVEV (reference sequence). The CDR3 DNA reads TGTGCCAGCAGCCCCAGGGGCGGCCCGGGGACCTCATTTTTT. It codes for CASSPRGGPGTSFF.

The CDR3 here is CASAQGGYGYTF. CDR3 in DNA: TGTGCCAGCGCCCAGGGGGGCTATGGCTACACCTTC. The rearrangement uses TRBV6-5 and TRBJ1-2; 7 nucleotides match TRBD1. V was pared by 8 bases and J by 4 bases, with 4 bases of the junction left unmatched. Germline values: CDR1 MNHEY, CDR2 SVGAGI. The CDR3 runs 12 residues.

CDR3 sequence (DNA): TGTGCCAGCAGGGGGACGGGAAACACCATATATTTT. Protein: CASRGTGNTIYF. The chain has TRBV6-1 and TRBJ1-3; a possible D gene is TRBD1 (5 bases). V was shortened by 6 bases and J by 4 bases, with 7 bases between the two germline ends. Per the germline V gene, CDR1 is MNHNS and CDR2 is SASEGT. The CDR3 extends over 12 amino acids.

This clone was recorded once. The chain combines TRBV2 with TRBJ1-4, with 8 nucleotides matching TRBD1. The germline V gene has CDR1 SNHLY and CDR2 FYNNEI. With 6 bases clipped from V and 0 bases from J, the junction kept 3 bases outside the gene matches. The CDR3 consists of 15 residues. This chain's CDR3 is CASRGQGTTNEKLFF. The DNA for the CDR3 is TGTGCCAGCAGAGGACAGGGTACAACTAATGAAAAACTGTTTTTT.

The genes are TRBV29-1 and TRBJ2-3, with 7 nucleotides matching TRBD2. CDR3 size: 16 residues. V dropped 8 bases and J dropped 4; count of bases not matched to a gene: 18. Germline loops: CDR1 SQVTM, CDR2 ANQGSEA. This CDR3 is CSFISPRAGKADTQYF. The CDR3 DNA reads TGCAGCTTCATCTCCCCGAGAGCGGGAAAGGCAGATACGCAGTATTTT.

The chain joins TRBV18 to TRBJ1-1; no reliable D call. Germline CDR1 is KGHSH and CDR2 is LQKENI. The CDR3 loop spans 13 amino acids. With 2 bases removed from V and 10 bases from J, the gap between germline ends came to 14 bases. CDR3 sequence (DNA): TGTGCCAGCTCACCATCTGGACCCTGGGGAGCTTTCTTT. This codes for CASSPSGPWGAFF.

This clone came up a few times. The V gene is TRBV28, the J gene TRBJ2-7; D might be TRBD1 or TRBD2, each matching 5 bases. Germline-derived CDR1 and CDR2 are MDHEN and SYDVKM. The CDR3 runs 13 residues. V was pared by 6 bases and J by 1 base, with 10 bases between. The DNA of the CDR3 is TGTGCCAGCAGCCCGGGACCGTCCTACGAGCAGTACTTC. This translates into CASSPGPSYEQYF.

The chain combines TRBV2 with TRBJ2-2; D is tentatively TRBD1 or TRBD2 (5 bases each). The CDR3 is 14 residues long. Trimming stripped 6 bases from V and 4 bases from J, with 12 bases between. Germline CDR1 and CDR2: SNHLY and FYNNEI. The DNA for the CDR3 is TGTGCCAGCAGCCGGGACGGATCCACCGGGGAGCTGTTTTTT. Translating it yields CASSRDGSTGELFF.

The chain carries TRBV6-5 and TRBJ2-7, with D perhaps TRBD1 (6 bases). Germline lookup yields CDR1 MNHEY and CDR2 SVGAGI. V was shortened by 5 bases and J by 3 bases, with 14 bases between the two germline ends. The length of the CDR3 is 14 residues. CDR3 sequence: CASSPRTEHYEQYF. The CDR3 nucleotides are TGTGCCAGCAGTCCCCGGACAGAACACTACGAGCAGTACTTC.